This TCR beta chain was profiled in a study of cytomegalovirus exposure and HLA in healthy donors. Findings and limits, study-wide: Previously analyzed data showed that most TCR beta V segments were productive at a frequency of about 87% or about 30%. The authors later linked a missense DCLRE1C variant to TCR beta V- and J-gene trimming. Some TCR beta chains (around 180 of them) were listed as cytomegalovirus-associated.

The sample holds a few counts of this clone. The antigen is undetermined. Germline V gene lookup returns CDR1 SEHNR and CDR2 FQNEAQ (reference sequence). V dropped 3 bases and J dropped 6 bases, with 18 bases sitting between them. The CDR3 length is 16 residues. Researchers ran the PCR with 60 Vbeta and 13 Jbeta primers. Measured with immunoSEQ multiplex PCR; TCRdb has only the in-frame clones, and not every one. Among fewer than 200,000 clones listed, approximately 81% were seen once. Sequencing was done on a sample of PBMCs. The chain uses TRBV7-9 and TRBJ2-1, with D possibly TRBD2 on 6 matching bases. The TCR sequence derives from a woman aged 18-29 years in good health and CMV-seronegative. CDR3 DNA sequence: TGTGCCAGCAGCTTCATGGGGACTTCGACGCCCAATGAGCAGTTCTTC. It specifies CASSFMGTSTPNEQFF.